The 25 T cell receptor beta chains below come from one sample, sequenced in a study of post-analysis software for immune sequencing data. Findings of the study overall: The study found TRBV5-6, TRBV5-1 and TRBV20-1 among five TRBV segments more frequent in patients than controls.

For these TCRs, the target antigens are not known. Unique molecular identifiers tagged the TCR beta cDNA libraries. TCRdb passed the PCR reads through MiXCR, listing each CDR3 protein once. The sample has 750,000 to 900,000 distinct CDR3 sequences, 46% seen once. Sequencing was carried out using blood. These receptor sequences come from a girl aged 10 to 17 with multiple sclerosis.

The chain has TRBV6-4 and TRBJ1-5; unclear D gene. V was clipped by 1 base and J by 6 bases, with 1 base between them. The CDR3 has 11 residues. CDR1 is MRHNA and CDR2 is SNTAGT in the germline V gene. The CDR3, as DNA: TGTGCCAGCAGTGACTTTCAGCCCCAGCATTTT. The encoded protein is CASSDFQPQHF.

This chain joins TRBV5-1 and TRBJ2-1; 7 bases align to TRBD2. V shed 2 bases, J shed 4 bases, and the junction held 6 bases outside the gene matches. This CDR3 has 15 residues. Germline V lookup: CDR1 SGHRS, CDR2 YFSETQ. The CDR3: CASSFLAAPYNEQFF. As DNA, the CDR3 is TGCGCCAGCAGCTTTCTAGCGGCCCCGTACAATGAGCAGTTCTTC.

The sample holds a few counts of this clonotype. The chain employs TRBV6-5 and TRBJ2-4; D may be TRBD1 (6 bases). This CDR3 has 13 residues. V was pared by 2 bases and J by 7 bases, with 9 bases between. Germline assignment: CDR1 MNHEY and CDR2 SVGAGI. Written as DNA, the CDR3 is TGTGCCAGCAGTTACGACAGGACCAACATTCAGTACTTC. As protein: CASSYDRTNIQYF.

CDR3 sequence (DNA): TGTGCCAGCAGCTTCAACGGCCTAGTTTCGGTCTACACCTTC. Protein: CASSFNGLVSVYTF. The rearrangement uses TRBV7-2 and TRBJ1-2; D is unclear. Germline V CDR1 and CDR2: SGHTA, FQGNSA. The CDR3 length is 14 residues. Trimming stripped 3 bases from V and 10 bases from J, with 18 bases between.

The chain uses TRBV12-5 and TRBJ1-1, with TRBD1 matching over 7 bases. The germline CDR1 and CDR2 sequences are LGHNT and FRNRAP. CDR3 size: 13 residues. J lost 7 bases, V lost 1 base, and 3 bases had no gene match. DNA of the CDR3: TGTGCTAGTGGTTTGGGGGACAGAATTGAAGCTTTCTTT. This gives the protein CASGLGDRIEAFF.

The chain joins TRBV5-1 to TRBJ2-7, with 9 bases lining up with TRBD2. After removal of 0 bases from V and 1 base from J, the junction contained 8 bases not matched to a gene. Germline CDR1 SGHRS, CDR2 YFSETQ. This CDR3 region has 17 residues. The CDR3 sequence: CASSLGLAGPVSYEQYF. In DNA form, the CDR3 reads TGCGCCAGCAGCTTGGGTCTAGCGGGACCCGTTTCCTACGAGCAGTACTTC.

This clonotype has only a few counts. This chain links TRBV4-3 with TRBJ2-5; possibly TRBD2 for D (5 bases). CDR3 length: 14 residues. V shed 0 bases and J shed 4 bases, with 9 bases lying between them. CDR1 is LGHNA and CDR2 is YSLEER in the germline V gene. CDR3 loop: CASSQDPAGETQYF. The CDR3 region has the DNA TGCGCCAGCAGCCAAGATCCTGCGGGAGAGACCCAGTACTTC.

The V gene is TRBV7-9, the J gene TRBJ1-1; TRBD1 matches at 7 bases. Unmatched junction bases numbered 9, after V lost 4 bases and J lost 4 bases. Germline loops: CDR1 SEHNR, CDR2 FQNEAQ (reference sequence). The CDR3 has 15 residues. CDR3 bases: TGTGCCAGCAGCTCCGGGACAGCGGGCGGCACTGAAGCTTTCTTT. It codes for CASSSGTAGGTEAFF.

The V gene is TRBV12-3 or TRBV12-4, the J gene TRBJ2-1; unclear D gene. The J call could be wrong; TRBJ2-7 is a better fit for the DNA end. The CDR3 has 16 amino acids. CDR3 amino acids: CASSLRPSLSYNEQYF. CDR3 coding DNA: TGTGCCAGCAGTTTACGTCCTAGTTTATCCTACAATGAGCAGTACTTC.

This rearrangement joins TRBV27 to TRBJ1-2; TRBD1 matches at 8 bases. The V segment lost 4 bases and the J segment 4 bases; nucleotides outside the gene matches: 8. CDR1 and CDR2 from the germline V gene are MNHEY and SMNVEV (reference sequence). The length of the CDR3 is 15 residues. CDR3 amino acids: CASSSRQGIIYGYTF. The CDR3 DNA sequence: TGTGCCAGCAGTTCAAGACAGGGGATCATCTATGGCTACACCTTC.

This clonotype has more than one count but fewer than ten. J is TRBJ2-7 and V is TRBV28; 8 nucleotides agree with TRBD1. V lost 5 bases to trimming and J lost 4 bases; unmatched junction nucleotides: 7. Germline-derived CDR1 and CDR2 are MDHEN and SYDVKM. The CDR3 contains 14 residues. The CDR3 protein is CASSPPGQEYEQYF. CDR3 bases: TGTGCCAGCAGTCCCCCGGGACAGGAGTACGAGCAGTACTTC.

Points on this clonotype: At one of its ends the junction is not consistent with the germline gene, which may arise from a read error. J is TRBJ2-7 and V is TRBV28; the match to TRBD2 covers 7 bases. Germline V gene sequence: CDR1 MDHEN, CDR2 SYDVKM. The CDR3 covers 16 residues. CDR3 residues: CDSSAAGSPNSYEQYF. The CDR3 bases are TGTGACAGCAGTGCAGCGGGGTCACCTAACTCCTACGAGCAGTACTTC.

As regards this clonotype: One end of the junction does not line up with germline, which may come from a read error. V usage is TRBV29-1 and J usage is TRBJ1-1; no clear D. The CDR3 is 14 residues long. The germline V gene encodes CDR1 SQVTM and CDR2 ANQGSEA. The CDR3 DNA is TGCAGCGTTGATGAGGAGCCGATGAACACTGAGGCTTTCTTT. Translation gives CSVDEEPMNTEAFF. The full variable domain, rest sourced from reference TRBV29-1 and TRBJ1-1, is SAVISQKPSRDICQRGTSLTIQCQVDSQVTMMFWYRQQPGQSLTLIATANQGSEATYESGFVIDKFPISRPNLTFSTLTVSNMSPEDSSIYLCSVDEEPMNTEAFFGQGTRLTVV.

The chain recombines TRBV7-2 with TRBJ2-3; TRBD2 aligns across 7 bases. Trimming at V came to 5 bases and at J to 5 bases, leaving 4 bases not matched to a gene. Germline V gives CDR1 SGHTA, CDR2 FQGNSA. The CDR3 runs 13 residues. CDR3 sequence: CASSPAGVDTQYF. In nucleotides, the CDR3 is TGTGCCAGCAGCCCCGCGGGGGTAGATACGCAGTATTTT.

This CDR3 is CASRGLNNPHRVGSPLHF. CDR3 DNA: TGTGCCAGCAGAGGACTCAACAACCCACACAGGGTCGGTTCACCCCTCCACTTT. The rearrangement joins TRBV28 to TRBJ1-6, with a weak D call TRBD1 (6 bases). The V end lost 6 bases, the J end lost 9 bases, and 27 bases lay between the germline ends. CDR1 MDHEN and CDR2 SYDVKM come from the germline V gene. This CDR3 contains 18 residues.

This clonotype was recorded a few times. V and J are TRBV29-1 and TRBJ1-4, with unresolved D. V lost 8 bases to trimming and J lost 5 bases, with 12 bases between them. The germline gives CDR1 SQVTM, CDR2 ANQGSEA. The CDR3 runs 12 residues. CDR3 nucleotide sequence: TGCAGCATATCCGGCGGAAATGAAAAACTGTTTTTT. Translating gives CSISGGNEKLFF.

In regard to this clonotype: One end of the junction fails to match germline, which may point to a read error. The chain is built from TRBV15 and TRBJ2-5; no reliable D call. The CDR3 extends over 14 amino acids. Germline lookup yields CDR1 LNHNV and CDR2 YYDKDF (reference sequence). CDR3 residues: CATSRYEDQETQYF. CDR3 DNA sequence: TGTGCCACCAGCAGATACGAAGACCAGGAGACCCAGTACTTC.

CDR3 loop: CSARSPLLANTDTQYF. As DNA, the CDR3 is TGCAGTGCTAGAAGCCCCCTACTAGCGAACACAGATACGCAGTATTTT. The chain couples TRBV20-1 to TRBJ2-3; 7 nucleotides agree with TRBD2. V dropped 2 bases and J dropped 2; count of bases not matched to a gene: 10. The CDR3 consists of 16 residues. Germline CDR1 is DFQATT and CDR2 is SNEGSKA (reference sequence).

The chain recombines TRBV7-9 with TRBJ1-2, with D unclear. CDR1 is SEHNR, CDR2 FQNEAQ, per germline (reference sequence). The germline V and J ends were trimmed by 1 base and 7 bases, with 13 bases remaining between them. This CDR3 has 14 amino acids. The CDR3 region has the DNA TGTGCCAGCAGCTTAGACAAGGTTCGAAGTGGCTACACCTTC. It translates to CASSLDKVRSGYTF.

Notes on this clonotype: A much larger clonotype is one base distant, so this may be a read error. The chain uses TRBV5-5 and TRBJ1-2; D gene uncertain. Germline V gene sequence: CDR1 SGHKS, CDR2 YYEKEE (reference sequence). CDR3 length equals 11 residues. CDR3 loop: CASSLNYGHTF. CDR3 nucleotides: TGTGCCAGCAGCCTTAACTATGGCCACACCTTC.

The V gene is TRBV28, the J gene TRBJ2-7; 11 nucleotides align to TRBD1. The end of the DNA fits TRBJ2-5 better, so the J call may be wrong. The CDR3 loop spans 15 amino acids. Germline values: CDR1 MDHEN, CDR2 SYDVKM. CDR3 sequence (DNA): TGTGCCAGCAGTATACGGACAGGGGGCATGGAGACCCAGTACTTC. Residues: CASSIRTGGMETQYF.

This chain connects TRBV20-1 to TRBJ2-1; D may be TRBD2 (5 bases). The CDR3 is 15 amino acids. Trimming removed 4 bases from V and 1 base from J, with 14 bases in between. Germline V gene sequence: CDR1 DFQATT, CDR2 SNEGSKA (reference sequence). This CDR3 reads CSANGEMESYNEQFF. The CDR3 nucleotides read TGCAGTGCTAATGGGGAGATGGAGTCCTACAATGAGCAGTTCTTC.

The V and J genes are TRBV24-1 and TRBJ2-5; the D gene is possibly TRBD2 (5 bases). Germline CDR1 is KGHDR and CDR2 is SFDVKD. CDR3 size: 13 residues. Trimming left V 8 bases short and J 9 bases short, with 18 bases between. CDR3 residues: CATITVALEAQYF. In DNA form, the CDR3 reads TGTGCCACCATAACTGTCGCTCTGGAGGCCCAGTACTTC.

This chain connects TRBV12-3 or TRBV12-4 to TRBJ2-4, with D tentatively TRBD1 (6 bases). The J call may not be correct, given that the DNA end is closer to TRBJ2-7. The CDR3 is made up of 17 amino acids. CDR3: CASSLVALGDTWGEQYF. The CDR3 DNA reads as TGTGCCAGCAGTTTAGTAGCCCTCGGGGACACCTGGGGCGAGCAGTACTTC.

The gene calls are TRBV6-5 and TRBJ1-2, with D possibly TRBD1 on 5 matching bases. The CDR3 contains 16 residues. V was shortened by 7 bases and J by 4 bases, with 22 bases between the two germline ends. Germline V lookup: CDR1 MNHEY, CDR2 SVGAGI. CDR3 sequence reads: CASISGGAGLGYGYTF. The CDR3 DNA reads TGTGCCAGCATCTCGGGTGGGGCAGGATTGGGCTATGGCTACACCTTC.